The present T cell receptor (beta chain) was sequenced within a study of T cells in localized non-small cell lung cancer. TCRdb's copy holds only in-frame clones and misses some; the assay was immunoSEQ multiplex PCR. The sample shows about 55,000 clones, around 80% of them seen only once. To note about this clone: What it binds is unknown.

There are 14 residues in the CDR3. Germline V CDR1 and CDR2: SEHNR, FQNEAQ (reference sequence). Trimming pared 5 bases from V and 8 bases from J, leaving 15 bases between. Broader study findings: Because only a single region of the tumor was sequenced, heterogeneity remains possible. Adjacent uninvolved lung tissue had the highest T cell clonality, exceeding tumor. Adjacent lung had a median around 60 of the 100 largest tumor clones. Higher T cell density in the blood was associated with longer overall survival, whereas higher adjacent-lung clonality associated with shorter survival.

The receptor was derived from a man aged 40 to 70 with stage III lung adenocarcinoma. Sample: peripheral blood mononuclear cells, taken before any cancer treatment. The chain employs TRBV7-9 and TRBJ1-4; D is unresolved. Written as DNA, the CDR3 is TGTGCCAGCAGCGGCCGAAGCGGGGAGGAAAAACTGTTTTTT. Translated, it gives CASSGRSGEEKLFF. Full variable domain (remainder filled in from reference TRBV7-9 and TRBJ1-4): DTGVSQNPRHKITKRGQNVTFRCDPISEHNRLYWYRQTLGQGPEFLTYFQNEAQLEKSRLLSDRFSAERPKGSFSTLEIQRTEQGDSAMYLCASSGRSGEEKLFFGSGTQLSVL.